Following are 25 T cell receptor beta chains from one sample sequenced in a study of T cells in tuberculosis. Repertoires were generated with immunoSEQ multiplex PCR, while TCRdb's copy carries only in-frame clones and drops some. In the table there are roughly 35,000 clones, roughly nine tenths of which are singletons. Sample: PBMCs. The receptors originated from a donor aged 10-29 years with latent tuberculosis or without tuberculosis infection.

This chain links TRBV28 with TRBJ2-3; D possibly corresponds to TRBD2 (5 bases). Trimming removed 8 bases at V and 6 bases at J, with 15 bases between. The CDR3 has 13 residues. The germline CDR1 and CDR2 sequences are MDHEN and SYDVKM. The chain's CDR3 is CASVVASGDTQYF. In nucleotides, the CDR3 is TGTGCCAGCGTTGTCGCCTCGGGGGATACGCAGTATTTT.

This sequence joins TRBV6-1 and TRBJ2-3; D is uncertain. Germline V gene sequence: CDR1 MNHNS, CDR2 SASEGT. V was trimmed by 4 bases and J by 3 bases, leaving 14 bases between them. The CDR3 runs 15 residues. CDR3 protein: CASSVSWAMTDTQYF. CDR3 nucleotides: TGTGCCAGCAGTGTTTCTTGGGCGATGACAGATACGCAGTATTTT.

The chain recombines TRBV7-9 with TRBJ1-1; 7 positions match TRBD1. The V gene end was trimmed by 8 bases and the J gene end by 3 bases; junction bases not matched to a gene: 9. CDR3 length equals 14 residues. Germline lookup yields CDR1 SEHNR and CDR2 FQNEAQ (reference sequence). The CDR3 region is CASVRGRLDTEAFF. Here the CDR3 DNA reads TGTGCCAGCGTCAGGGGGAGACTGGACACTGAAGCTTTCTTT.

The chain uses TRBV6-4 and TRBJ2-1; TRBD2 matches 11 bases. The CDR3 consists of 15 residues. Per germline, CDR1 MRHNA and CDR2 SNTAGT. The ends lost 6 bases at V and 8 bases at J; junction bases unmatched: 9. The CDR3 loop is CASSVLAGEGHEQFF. CDR3 coding DNA: TGTGCCAGCAGCGTACTAGCGGGAGAGGGGCATGAGCAGTTCTTC.

The CDR3, as DNA: TGTGCCACCAGAGGATTTTGGTTCTTGCCCCAGCATTTT. Encoded protein: CATRGFWFLPQHF. The V call is TRBV19, the J call TRBJ1-5; D ambiguous. Germline loops: CDR1 LNHDA, CDR2 SQIVND (reference sequence). Trimming removed 10 bases from V and 9 bases from J, with 19 bases in between. The CDR3 contains 13 residues.

The chain is built from TRBV30 and TRBJ2-1; D uncertain. The CDR3 contains 16 residues. Germline V lookup: CDR1 GTSNPN, CDR2 SVGIG (reference sequence). Trimming shortened V by 0 bases and J by 4 bases, and 16 bases separated the two germline ends. CDR3 sequence: CAWSVIARLSYNEQFF. DNA of the CDR3: TGTGCCTGGAGTGTAATCGCCAGACTTTCTTACAATGAGCAGTTCTTC.

The genes are TRBV7-8 and TRBJ2-7; D might be TRBD2 (5 bases). Deletions cut 5 bases from V and 2 bases from J, with 10 bases between. Germline V CDR1 and CDR2: SGHVS, FQNEAQ. CDR3 length equals 13 residues. CDR3 bases: TGTGCCAGCAGCCTGTACGGGACCTACGAGCAGTACTTC. Protein: CASSLYGTYEQYF.

The CDR3 DNA reads TGTGCCAGCAGCCCCACGGGTCATAATGAAAAACTGTTTTTT. Protein: CASSPTGHNEKLFF. V and J are TRBV7-8 and TRBJ1-4; D call uncertain. The CDR3 runs to 14 residues. V gave up 5 bases and J gave up 4 bases, with 11 bases separating them. Germline V lookup: CDR1 SGHVS, CDR2 FQNEAQ.

The chain uses TRBV27 and TRBJ2-2; 7 bases match TRBD1. Germline assignment: CDR1 MNHEY and CDR2 SMNVEV (reference sequence). This CDR3 region has 15 residues. With 3 bases clipped from V and 3 bases from J, the junction kept 4 bases outside the gene matches. CDR3 DNA: TGTGCCAGCAGTTTGGGCCAGGGGGACACCGGGGAGCTGTTTTTT. Encoded protein: CASSLGQGDTGELFF.

This chain uses TRBV27 with TRBJ1-2; the D is unclear. The germline V and J ends were trimmed by 6 bases and 0 bases, with 11 bases remaining between them. Germline V lookup: CDR1 MNHEY, CDR2 SMNVEV (reference sequence). The CDR3 runs 14 residues. The chain's CDR3 is CASSFRGANYGYTF. The DNA for the CDR3 is TGTGCCAGCAGCTTCCGGGGAGCTAACTATGGCTACACCTTC.

This clone has just a few counts. The rearrangement uses TRBV7-2 and TRBJ1-2; 11 nucleotides match TRBD1. Germline V CDR1 and CDR2: SGHTA, FQGNSA. The junction had 9 bases not matched to a gene; V was cut back by 4 bases and J by 5 bases. CDR3 length: 16 amino acids. The chain's CDR3 is CASSSSPGTGGYGYTF. CDR3 DNA: TGTGCCAGCAGCTCTTCTCCCGGGACAGGGGGGTATGGCTACACCTTC.

This clone was picked up a small number of times. The genes are TRBV16 and TRBJ1-5; 9 nucleotides agree with TRBD1. The V gene's germline CDR1 is KGHSY and CDR2 FQNENV. Losses at the gene ends were 6 bases for V and 6 bases for J; bases not matched to a gene: 9. There are 15 residues in the CDR3. The CDR3 loop is CASSYSDRGVQPQHF. Here the CDR3 DNA reads TGTGCCAGCAGTTACTCCGACAGGGGGGTTCAGCCCCAGCATTTT.

CDR3 in amino acids: CASSPRRAGVSEQYF. The DNA of the CDR3 is TGTGCCAGCAGTCCGCGACGGGCGGGAGTCTCCGAGCAGTACTTC. The chain recombines TRBV7-3 with TRBJ2-7; 7 bases agree with TRBD2. Germline lookup yields CDR1 SGHTA and CDR2 FQGTGA. V shed 6 bases and J 6 bases; nucleotides not matched to a gene: 14. There are 15 residues in the CDR3.

CDR3 protein: CASSQVASEYTDTQYF. The DNA for the CDR3 is TGCGCCAGCAGCCAAGTGGCTAGCGAGTATACAGATACGCAGTATTTT. The V gene is TRBV4-3, the J gene TRBJ2-3; weak D call: TRBD2 (6 bases). Germline CDR1 LGHNA, CDR2 YSLEER. The CDR3 loop spans 16 amino acids. With 1 base removed from V and 3 bases from J, the gap between germline ends came to 14 bases.

The chain uses TRBV5-6 and TRBJ2-5, with TRBD1 matching 7 bases. Germline V CDR1 and CDR2: SGHDT, YYEEEE. V lost 0 bases and J lost 3; bases outside the gene matches: 5. The CDR3 has 15 residues. In DNA form, the CDR3 reads TGTGCCAGCAGCTTGGGAGGGACAGTCAAAGAGACCCAGTACTTC. Protein product: CASSLGGTVKETQYF.

The chain is built from TRBV6-6 and TRBJ1-1; 10 bases are shared with TRBD1. The length of the CDR3 is 14 residues. After removal of 5 bases from V and 4 bases from J, the junction contained 4 bases not matched to a gene. Looked up from germline, CDR1 is MNHNY and CDR2 is SVGAGI (reference sequence). This chain's CDR3 is CASSPGQGSTEAFF. CDR3 nucleotide sequence: TGTGCCAGCAGTCCGGGACAGGGGAGCACTGAAGCTTTCTTT.

This sequence joins TRBV19 and TRBJ1-1; a weak D match, TRBD1 (5 bases). V shed 11 bases and J shed 1 base, with 14 bases lying between them. There are 13 residues in the CDR3. From germline, CDR1 is LNHDA and CDR2 SQIVND (reference sequence). The CDR3: CAVGGTSNTEAFF. CDR3 DNA: TGTGCCGTGGGGGGGACGTCGAACACTGAAGCTTTCTTT.

The chain couples TRBV5-6 to TRBJ2-7; D ambiguous. Germline lookup yields CDR1 SGHDT and CDR2 YYEEEE. The CDR3 is 14 residues long. V was trimmed by 2 bases and J by 2 bases, leaving 11 bases between them. The CDR3 DNA reads as TGTGCCAGCAGCTTTCGGTCTCCCACCTACGAGCAGTACTTC. Translated: CASSFRSPTYEQYF.

The chain couples TRBV5-1 to TRBJ1-1, with 7 bases matching TRBD1. V lost 0 bases, J lost 0 bases, and 2 bases stayed unmatched. The CDR3 is made up of 15 amino acids. Germline V CDR1 and CDR2: SGHRS, YFSETQ. Written as DNA, the CDR3 is TGCGCCAGCAGCTTGGCGGGACAGTTGAACACTGAAGCTTTCTTT. Its protein product is CASSLAGQLNTEAFF. The whole variable domain, filled in from reference TRBV5-1 and TRBJ1-1, reads KAGVTQTPRYLIKTRGQQVTLSCSPISGHRSVSWYQQTPGQGLQFLFEYFSETQRNKGNFPGRFSGRQFSNSRSEMNVSTLELGDSALYLCASSLAGQLNTEAFFGQGTRLTVV.

The rearrangement links TRBV15 to TRBJ1-5; 10 bases match TRBD1. V was clipped by 1 base and J by 8 bases; unmatched bases: 11. CDR3 length: 17 amino acids. Per germline, CDR1 LNHNV and CDR2 YYDKDF (reference sequence). CDR3 sequence: CATSRVGIWDRGKPQHF. Written as DNA, the CDR3 is TGTGCCACCAGCAGAGTCGGAATTTGGGACAGGGGCAAGCCCCAGCATTTT.

The genes are TRBV9 and TRBJ1-2; 7 bases map to TRBD1. This CDR3 comprises 16 residues. V shed 3 bases and J 0 bases; nucleotides not matched to a gene: 8. From germline, CDR1 is SGDLS and CDR2 YYNGEE. The CDR3 nucleotides read TGTGCCAGCAGCGCTGGGACAGCCTCTTCTAACTATGGCTACACCTTC. Its protein product is CASSAGTASSNYGYTF. Filled out from reference TRBV9 and TRBJ1-2, the complete variable domain reads DSGVTQTPKHLITATGQRVTLRCSPRSGDLSVYWYQQSLDQGLQFLIQYYNGEERAKGNILERFSAQQFPDLHSELNLSSLELGDSALYFCASSAGTASSNYGYTFGSGTRLTVV.

The V gene is TRBV13, the J gene TRBJ1-2, with 7 bases aligning to TRBD1. Germline V gene lookup returns CDR1 PRHDT and CDR2 FYEKMQ (reference sequence). The junction had 7 bases not matched to a gene; V was cut back by 5 bases and J by 4 bases. CDR3 length: 14 amino acids. CDR3 nucleotide sequence: TGTGCCAGCAGCCAGGAGGCAGGGGGCTATGGCTACACCTTC. It yields the protein CASSQEAGGYGYTF.

CDR3 region: CASSTRGALLEKLFF. The CDR3 DNA follows: TGTGCCAGCAGCACCCGGGGGGCGCTCTTGGAAAAACTGTTTTTT. This chain connects TRBV5-6 to TRBJ1-4, with D possibly TRBD1 on 6 matching bases. The CDR3 totals 15 residues. Germline V gives CDR1 SGHDT, CDR2 YYEEEE. V shed 4 bases and J shed 8 bases, with 18 bases lying between them. Drawing the rest from reference TRBV5-6 and TRBJ1-4, the complete variable domain is DAGVTQSPTHLIKTRGQQVTLRCSPKSGHDTVSWYQQALGQGPQFIFQYYEEEERQRGNFPDRFSGHQFPNYSSELNVNALLLGDSALYLCASSTRGALLEKLFFGSGTQLSVL.

The genes are TRBV5-1 and TRBJ2-6; tentative D call: TRBD1 (6 bases). V dropped 4 bases and J dropped 0 bases, with 14 bases sitting between them. This CDR3 has 17 amino acids. The germline V gene has CDR1 SGHRS and CDR2 YFSETQ. The CDR3 sequence is CASSPRTALSGANVLTF. CDR3 DNA sequence: TGCGCCAGCAGCCCCCGGACAGCGCTCTCTGGGGCCAACGTCCTGACTTTC. The full variable domain, rest sourced from reference TRBV5-1 and TRBJ2-6, is KAGVTQTPRYLIKTRGQQVTLSCSPISGHRSVSWYQQTPGQGLQFLFEYFSETQRNKGNFPGRFSGRQFSNSRSEMNVSTLELGDSALYLCASSPRTALSGANVLTFGAGSRLTVL.

This chain connects TRBV5-4 to TRBJ2-7, with D unclear. Trimming took 0 bases from V and 1 from J, leaving 8 bases between them. From germline, CDR1 is SGHNT and CDR2 YYREEE (reference sequence). The CDR3 loop spans 14 amino acids. CDR3 in DNA: TGTGCCAGCAGCTTGGAGCTCCTTTCCTACGAGCAGTACTTC. Translation: CASSLELLSYEQYF. Supplemented by reference TRBV5-4 and TRBJ2-7, the full variable domain reads ETGVTQSPTHLIKTRGQQVTLRCSSQSGHNTVSWYQQALGQGPQFIFQYYREEENGRGNFPPRFSGLQFPNYSSELNVNALELDDSALYLCASSLELLSYEQYFGPGTRLTVT.